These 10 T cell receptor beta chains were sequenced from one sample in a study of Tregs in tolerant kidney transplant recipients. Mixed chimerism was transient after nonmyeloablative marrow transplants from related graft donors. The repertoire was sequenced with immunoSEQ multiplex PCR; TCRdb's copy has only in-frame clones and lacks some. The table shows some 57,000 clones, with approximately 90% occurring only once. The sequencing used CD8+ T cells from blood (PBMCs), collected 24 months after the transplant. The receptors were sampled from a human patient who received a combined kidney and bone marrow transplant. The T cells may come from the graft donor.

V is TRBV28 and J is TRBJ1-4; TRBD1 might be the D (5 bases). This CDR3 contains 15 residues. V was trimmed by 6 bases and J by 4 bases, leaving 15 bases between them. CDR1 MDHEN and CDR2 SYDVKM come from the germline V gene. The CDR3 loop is CASSSLTAFNEKLFF. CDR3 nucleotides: TGTGCCAGCAGCAGCTTGACAGCCTTTAATGAAAAACTGTTTTTT.

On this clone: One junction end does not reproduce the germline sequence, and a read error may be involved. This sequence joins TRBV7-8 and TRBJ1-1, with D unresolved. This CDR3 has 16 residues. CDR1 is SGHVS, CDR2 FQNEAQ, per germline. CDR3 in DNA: TGTGCCAGCAGCTTAGCAGGTCAGGTCATGAAGACTGAAGCTTTCTTT. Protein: CASSLAGQVMKTEAFF.

In DNA form, the CDR3 reads TGTGCCAGCGGCCAGACAGGGAAAGCAGATACGCAGTATTTT. Amino acids: CASGQTGKADTQYF. The gene calls are TRBV7-8 and TRBJ2-3, with TRBD1 matching over 7 bases. This CDR3 region has 14 residues. V lost 8 bases to trimming and J lost 4 bases; unmatched junction nucleotides: 9. Germline-derived CDR1 and CDR2 are SGHVS and FQNEAQ.

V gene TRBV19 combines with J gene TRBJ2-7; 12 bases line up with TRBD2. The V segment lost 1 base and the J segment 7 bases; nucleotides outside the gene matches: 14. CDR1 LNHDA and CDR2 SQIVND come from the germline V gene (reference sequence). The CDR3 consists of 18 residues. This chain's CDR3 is CASSIVLLAGGPGGEQYF. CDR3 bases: TGTGCCAGTAGTATAGTTCTCCTAGCGGGAGGGCCAGGTGGAGAGCAGTACTTC.

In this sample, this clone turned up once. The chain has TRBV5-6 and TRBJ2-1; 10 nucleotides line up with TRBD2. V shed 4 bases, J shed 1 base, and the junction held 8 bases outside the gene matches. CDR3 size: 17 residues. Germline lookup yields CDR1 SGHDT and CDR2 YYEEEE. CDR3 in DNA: TGTGCCAGCAGCAAGCTAGCGGGGGTTCTGTCCTACAATGAGCAGTTCTTC. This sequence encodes CASSKLAGVLSYNEQFF.

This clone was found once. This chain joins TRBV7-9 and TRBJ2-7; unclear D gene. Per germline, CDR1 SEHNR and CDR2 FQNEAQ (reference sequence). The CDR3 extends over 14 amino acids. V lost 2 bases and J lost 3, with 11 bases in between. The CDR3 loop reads CASSLLESSYEQYF. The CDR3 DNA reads TGTGCCAGCAGCTTATTAGAGAGTAGCTACGAGCAGTACTTC.

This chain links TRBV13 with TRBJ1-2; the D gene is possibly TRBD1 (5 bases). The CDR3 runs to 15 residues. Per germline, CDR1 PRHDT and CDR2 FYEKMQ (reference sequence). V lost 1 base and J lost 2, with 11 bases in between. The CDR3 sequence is CASSLATGGNYGYTF. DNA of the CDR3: TGTGCCAGCAGCTTAGCTACAGGAGGGAACTATGGCTACACCTTC.

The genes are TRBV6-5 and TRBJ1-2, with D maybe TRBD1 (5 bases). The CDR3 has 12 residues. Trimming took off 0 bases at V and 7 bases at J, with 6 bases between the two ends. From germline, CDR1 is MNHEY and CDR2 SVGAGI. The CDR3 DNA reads TGTGCCAGCAGTTACTCAGGGGCTGGCTACACCTTC. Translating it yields CASSYSGAGYTF.

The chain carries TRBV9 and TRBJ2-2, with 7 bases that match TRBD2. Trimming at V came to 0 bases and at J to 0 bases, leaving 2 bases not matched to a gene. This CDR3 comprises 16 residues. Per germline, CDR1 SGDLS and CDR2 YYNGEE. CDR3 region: CASSVGDYPNTGELFF. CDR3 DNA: TGTGCCAGCAGCGTAGGGGACTATCCGAACACCGGGGAGCTGTTTTTT. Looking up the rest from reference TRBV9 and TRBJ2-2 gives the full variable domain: DSGVTQTPKHLITATGQRVTLRCSPRSGDLSVYWYQQSLDQGLQFLIQYYNGEERAKGNILERFSAQQFPDLHSELNLSSLELGDSALYFCASSVGDYPNTGELFFGEGSRLTVL.

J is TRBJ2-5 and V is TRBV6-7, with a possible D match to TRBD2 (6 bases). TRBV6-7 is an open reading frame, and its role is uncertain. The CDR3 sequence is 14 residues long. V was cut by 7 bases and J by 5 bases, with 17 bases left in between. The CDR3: CASIAGRDPETQYF. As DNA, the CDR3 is TGTGCCAGCATTGCAGGGCGGGACCCGGAGACCCAGTACTTC.